This TCR beta chain was identified in a study of blood T cell repertoires in COVID-19. About the study: Acute and convalescent COVID-19 samples came from the United States, Italy and Spain. From T cells, B-cell-depleted T cells, or PBMCs came the material, which was cDNA or gDNA.

CDR3 size: 19 residues. V lost 0 bases and J lost 10; bases outside the gene matches: 18. Germline assignment: CDR1 LNHNV and CDR2 YYDKDF (reference sequence). Those enrolled in Seattle joined during active infection and were followed longitudinally afterward. Here immunoSEQ multiplex PCR was the method, and the copy in TCRdb shows in-frame clones only, minus some. The data show 250,000 or so clones, about 90% seen once. The TCR comes from a woman aged 60-70 years with COVID-19, enrolled during active disease. The chain couples TRBV15 to TRBJ2-1; 10 bases align to TRBD2. Sequencing was done on a sample of peripheral blood. The DNA for the CDR3 is TGTGCCACCAGCAGAGATGGAAGTTCAAGCGGGGGGGCGATAGGCGAGCAGTTCTTC. Translation gives CATSRDGSSSGGAIGEQFF.